This TCR beta chain appears in the sequencing data of a study of blood T cells in healthy people across ages. Whole-study results and caveats: The long-lived group displayed more naive CD4+ cells, plus higher diversity, than the aged donors did. The fall in TCR beta diversity per million T cells was roughly linear with age.

This CDR3 has 15 residues. V lost 7 bases and J lost 1, with 16 bases in between. Per the germline V gene, CDR1 is MGHDK and CDR2 is SYGVNS. Aged about 6 to 95, donors were systemically healthy Caucasians from Russia. Sample-barcoded 5' priming and a J-beta primer mix drove a second PCR of about 6 to 12 cycles. Using its own MiXCR run on the 5' RACE reads, TCRdb lists one record per CDR3 protein. The table shows about 1 million distinct CDR3 sequences, with more than 40% occurring only once. As for this clonotype: Its antigen remains unidentified.

Material for sequencing was blood. The chain links TRBV25-1 to TRBJ1-1; maybe TRBD1 (6 bases). The receptor was derived from a woman in her fifties or sixties in good health. Written as DNA, the CDR3 is TGTGCCAGCATGGGATGGGGGGCGCGGAACACTGAAGCTTTCTTT. Its translation is CASMGWGARNTEAFF.